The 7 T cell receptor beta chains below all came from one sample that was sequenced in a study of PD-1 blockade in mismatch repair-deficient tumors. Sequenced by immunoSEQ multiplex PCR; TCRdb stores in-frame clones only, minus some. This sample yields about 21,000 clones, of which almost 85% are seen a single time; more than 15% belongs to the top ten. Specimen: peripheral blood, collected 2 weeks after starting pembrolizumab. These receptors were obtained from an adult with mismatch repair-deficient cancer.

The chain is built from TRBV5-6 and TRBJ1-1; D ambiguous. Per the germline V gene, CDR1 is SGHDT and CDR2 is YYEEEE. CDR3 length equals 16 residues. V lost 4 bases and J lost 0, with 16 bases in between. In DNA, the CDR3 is TGTGCCAGCAGCCTCCTTGGGCGGAGCCTGAACACTGAAGCTTTCTTT. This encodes CASSLLGRSLNTEAFF.

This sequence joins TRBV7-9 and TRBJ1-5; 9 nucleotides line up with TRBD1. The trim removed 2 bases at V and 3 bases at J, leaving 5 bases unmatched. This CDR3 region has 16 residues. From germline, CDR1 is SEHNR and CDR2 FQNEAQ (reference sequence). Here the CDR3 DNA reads TGTGCCAGCAGCTTATATGGGACAGGGAACAATCAGCCCCAGCATTTT. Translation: CASSLYGTGNNQPQHF.

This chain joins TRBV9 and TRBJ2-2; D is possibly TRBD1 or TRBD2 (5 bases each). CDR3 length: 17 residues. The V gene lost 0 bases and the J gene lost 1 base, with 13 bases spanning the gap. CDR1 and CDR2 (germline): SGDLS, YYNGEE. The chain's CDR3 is CASSVVAGSLNTGELFF. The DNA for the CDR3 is TGTGCCAGCAGCGTAGTGGCAGGGAGTCTGAACACCGGGGAGCTGTTTTTT.

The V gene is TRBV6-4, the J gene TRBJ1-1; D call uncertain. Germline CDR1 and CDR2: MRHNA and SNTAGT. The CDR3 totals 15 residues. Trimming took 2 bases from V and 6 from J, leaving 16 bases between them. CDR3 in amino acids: CASSDVPDRYAEAFF. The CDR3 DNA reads TGTGCCAGCAGTGACGTCCCGGACCGATACGCTGAAGCTTTCTTT.

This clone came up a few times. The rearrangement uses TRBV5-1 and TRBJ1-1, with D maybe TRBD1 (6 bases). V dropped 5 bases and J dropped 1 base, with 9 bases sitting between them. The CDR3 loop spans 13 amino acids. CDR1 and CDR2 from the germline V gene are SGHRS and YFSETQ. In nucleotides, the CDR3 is TGCGCCAGCAGTGGGACACCGAACACTGAAGCTTTCTTT. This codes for CASSGTPNTEAFF. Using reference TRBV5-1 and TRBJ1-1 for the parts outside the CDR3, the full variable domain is KAGVTQTPRYLIKTRGQQVTLSCSPISGHRSVSWYQQTPGQGLQFLFEYFSETQRNKGNFPGRFSGRQFSNSRSEMNVSTLELGDSALYLCASSGTPNTEAFFGQGTRLTVV.

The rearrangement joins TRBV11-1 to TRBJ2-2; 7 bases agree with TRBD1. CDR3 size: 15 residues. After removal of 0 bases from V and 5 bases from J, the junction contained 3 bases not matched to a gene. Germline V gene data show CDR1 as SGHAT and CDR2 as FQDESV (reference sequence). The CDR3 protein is CASSLAPRGTGELFF. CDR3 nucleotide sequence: TGTGCCAGCAGCTTAGCCCCCAGGGGGACCGGGGAGCTGTTTTTT. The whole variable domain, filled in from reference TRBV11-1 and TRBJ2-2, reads EAEVAQSPRYKITEKSQAVAFWCDPISGHATLYWYRQILGQGPELLVQFQDESVVDDSQLPKDRFSAERLKGVDSTLKIQPAELGDSAMYLCASSLAPRGTGELFFGEGSRLTVL.

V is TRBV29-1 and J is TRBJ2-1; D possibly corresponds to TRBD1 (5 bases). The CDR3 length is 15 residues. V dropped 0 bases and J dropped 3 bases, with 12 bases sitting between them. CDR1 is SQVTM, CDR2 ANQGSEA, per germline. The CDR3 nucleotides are TGCAGCGTTGAAGAGGGGCGGAGTAACTACAATGAGCAGTTCTTC. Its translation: CSVEEGRSNYNEQFF.